A selection of T cell receptor beta chains follows, all from one sample in a study of T cells in tuberculosis. Profiling relied on immunoSEQ multiplex PCR, and the TCRdb table lists in-frame clones only, not all of them. The sample lists over 40,000 clones; about 96% were seen once. The specimen sequenced was PBMCs. These receptors originate from a donor aged 10-29 years with latent tuberculosis or without tuberculosis infection. The CDR3 runs from the conserved cysteine through the conserved F or W. Fields, in order: V gene, D gene, J gene, clone size, CDR3 DNA, CDR3 protein. The D gene is left open where the match is weak. Size values are once, few and many counts, or a class for expanded clones, and some rows have none.

>TRBV5-5|-|TRBJ2-2|-
TGTGCCAGCAGCCCGGGCCGCGGGGCGCAGACCGGGGAGCTGTTTTTT
CASSPGRGAQTGELFF
>TRBV7-9|-|TRBJ2-7|-
TGTGCCAGCAGCCCGGGTAGCACCTACGAGCAGTACTTC
CASSPGSTYEQYF
>TRBV7-8|TRBD2|TRBJ2-1|-
TGTGCCAGCAGCTTAGGGACTAGCGGTGAACATGAGCAGTTCTTC
CASSLGTSGEHEQFF
>TRBV4-1|-|TRBJ2-3|-
TGCGCCAGCAGCCGCTACAGGACAGCAGCTAGCACAGATACGCAGTATTTT
CASSRYRTAASTDTQYF
>TRBV6-5|-|TRBJ1-4|-
TGTGCCAGCAGTTACTCGTCAGGGTCTGGGGAAAAACTGTTTTTT
CASSYSSGSGEKLFF
>TRBV5-1|TRBD1|TRBJ2-5|-
TGCGCCAGCAGCTCGGCGGGGGACAGGGAAGAGACCCAGTACTTC
CASSSAGDREETQYF
>TRBV7-9|-|TRBJ2-3|-
TGTGCCACCGGCCCCCGGGTTTTTAGTGCAGATACGCAGTATTTT
CATGPRVFSADTQYF
>TRBV18|TRBD1|TRBJ1-1|-
TGTGCCAGCTCACCACAGGGACAGGGTATCGCTGAAGCTTTCTTT
CASSPQGQGIAEAFF
>TRBV9|TRBD2|TRBJ2-3|-
TGTGCCAGCAGCGGGGACTCCGGGACTAGCATATCAGATACGCAGTATTTT
CASSGDSGTSISDTQYF
>TRBV4-1|-|TRBJ1-5|-
TGCGCCAGCACAGGTGATCCAGGGCGAGGCCCCCAGCATTTT
CASTGDPGRGPQHF
>TRBV7-2|-|TRBJ1-5|once
TGTGCCAGCAGCTTAGAATCGAGGGCCGGTCAGCCCCAGCATTTT
CASSLESRAGQPQHF
>TRBV5-1|-|TRBJ2-1|-
TGCGCCAGCAGCTGGATGGGGGGTACGTCCTACAATGAGCAGTTCTTC
CASSWMGGTSYNEQFF